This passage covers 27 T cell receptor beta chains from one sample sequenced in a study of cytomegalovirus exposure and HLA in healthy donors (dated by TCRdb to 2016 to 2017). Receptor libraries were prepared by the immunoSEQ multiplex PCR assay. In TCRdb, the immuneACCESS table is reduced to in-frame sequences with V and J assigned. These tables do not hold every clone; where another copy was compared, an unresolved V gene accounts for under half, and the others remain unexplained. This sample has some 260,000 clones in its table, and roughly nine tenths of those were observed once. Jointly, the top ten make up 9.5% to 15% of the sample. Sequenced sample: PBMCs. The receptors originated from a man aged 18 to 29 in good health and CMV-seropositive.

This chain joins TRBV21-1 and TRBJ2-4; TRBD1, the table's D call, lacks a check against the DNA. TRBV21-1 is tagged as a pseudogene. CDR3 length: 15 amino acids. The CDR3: CASSITTGRKNIQYF. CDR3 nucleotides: TGTGCCAGCAGCATTACGACAGGGAGGAAAAACATTCAGTACTTC.

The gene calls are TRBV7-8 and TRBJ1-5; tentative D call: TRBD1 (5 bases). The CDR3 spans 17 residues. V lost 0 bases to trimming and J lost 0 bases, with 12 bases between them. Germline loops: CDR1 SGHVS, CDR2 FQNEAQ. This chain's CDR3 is CASSLAGRVNSNQPQHF. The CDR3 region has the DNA TGTGCCAGCAGCTTAGCGGGACGAGTGAATAGCAATCAGCCCCAGCATTTT.

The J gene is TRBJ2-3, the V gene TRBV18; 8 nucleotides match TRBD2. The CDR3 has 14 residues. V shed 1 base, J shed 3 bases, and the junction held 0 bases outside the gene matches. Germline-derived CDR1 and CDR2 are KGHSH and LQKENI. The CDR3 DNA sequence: TGTGCCAGCTCACCACTAGCGGGGACAGATACGCAGTATTTT. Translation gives CASSPLAGTDTQYF.

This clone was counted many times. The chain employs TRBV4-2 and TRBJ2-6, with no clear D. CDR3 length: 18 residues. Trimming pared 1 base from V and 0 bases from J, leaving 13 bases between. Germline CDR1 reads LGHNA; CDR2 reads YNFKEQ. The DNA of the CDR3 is TGTGCCAGCAGCCAAGCGATCTCCAGTGCCTCTGGGGCCAACGTCCTGACTTTC. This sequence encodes CASSQAISSASGANVLTF.

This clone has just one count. CDR3 nucleotide sequence: TGCAGTGCTAGAGGGGACGAGACCCAGTACTTC. This encodes CSARGDETQYF. The chain uses TRBV20-1 and TRBJ2-5; the D gene could be TRBD1 or TRBD2 (5 bases each). V lost 1 base and J 5 bases, leaving 5 bases between the germline ends. CDR3 length: 11 amino acids. Germline CDR1 reads DFQATT; CDR2 reads SNEGSKA (reference sequence).

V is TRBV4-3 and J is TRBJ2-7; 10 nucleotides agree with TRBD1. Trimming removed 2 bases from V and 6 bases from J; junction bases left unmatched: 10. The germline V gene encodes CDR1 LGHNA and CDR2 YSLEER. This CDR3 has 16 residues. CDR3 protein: CASSQQPGQGILEQYF. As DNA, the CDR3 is TGCGCCAGCAGCCAACAACCGGGACAGGGGATTCTCGAGCAGTACTTC.

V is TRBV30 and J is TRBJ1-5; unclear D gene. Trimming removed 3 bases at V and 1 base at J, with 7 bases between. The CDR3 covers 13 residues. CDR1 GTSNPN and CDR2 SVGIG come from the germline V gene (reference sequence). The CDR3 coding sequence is TGTGCCTGGAGATGGGGAAGCAATCAGCCCCAGCATTTT. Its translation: CAWRWGSNQPQHF.

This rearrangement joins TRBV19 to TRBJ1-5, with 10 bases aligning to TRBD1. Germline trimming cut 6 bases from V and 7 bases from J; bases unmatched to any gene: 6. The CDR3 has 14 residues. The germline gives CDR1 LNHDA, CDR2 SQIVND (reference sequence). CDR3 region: CASRDRGDQQPQHF. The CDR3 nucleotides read TGTGCCAGTAGGGACAGGGGGGATCAGCAGCCCCAGCATTTT. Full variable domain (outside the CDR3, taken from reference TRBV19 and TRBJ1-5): DGGITQSPKYLFRKEGQNVTLSCEQNLNHDAMYWYRQDPGQGLRLIYYSQIVNDFQKGDIAEGYSVSREKKESFPLTVTSAQKNPTAFYLCASRDRGDQQPQHFGDGTRLSIL.

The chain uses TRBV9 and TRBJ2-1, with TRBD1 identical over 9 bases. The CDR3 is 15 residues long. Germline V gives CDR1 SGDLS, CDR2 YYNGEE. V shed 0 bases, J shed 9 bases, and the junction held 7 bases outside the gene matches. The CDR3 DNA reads TGTGCCAGCAGCGTAGAGTCCGGGACAGGGTTTGAGCAGTTCTTC. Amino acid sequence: CASSVESGTGFEQFF.

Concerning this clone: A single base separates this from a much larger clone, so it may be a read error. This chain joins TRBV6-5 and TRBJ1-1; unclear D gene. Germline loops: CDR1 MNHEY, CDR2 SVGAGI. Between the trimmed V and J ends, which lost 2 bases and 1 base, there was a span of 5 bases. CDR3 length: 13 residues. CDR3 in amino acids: CASSYAENTEAFF. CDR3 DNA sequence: TGTGCCAGCAGTTACGCTGAGAACACTGAAGCTTTCTTT.

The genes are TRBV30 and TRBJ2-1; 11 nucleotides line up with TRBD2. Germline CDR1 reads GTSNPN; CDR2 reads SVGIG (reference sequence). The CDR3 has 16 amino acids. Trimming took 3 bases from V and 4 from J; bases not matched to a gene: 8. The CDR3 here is CAWRAWTSGRYNEQFF. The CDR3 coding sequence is TGTGCCTGGAGAGCTTGGACTAGCGGGCGTTACAATGAGCAGTTCTTC.

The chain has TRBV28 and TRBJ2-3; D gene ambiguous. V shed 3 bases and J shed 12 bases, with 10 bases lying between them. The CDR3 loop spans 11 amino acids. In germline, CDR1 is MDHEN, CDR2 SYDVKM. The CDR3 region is CASSFRIIQYF. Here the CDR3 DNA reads TGTGCCAGCAGTTTCCGGATTATCCAGTATTTT.

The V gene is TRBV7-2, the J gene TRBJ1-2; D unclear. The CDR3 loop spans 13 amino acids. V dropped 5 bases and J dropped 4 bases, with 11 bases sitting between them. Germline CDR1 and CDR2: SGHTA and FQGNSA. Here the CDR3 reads CASSGDDLYGYTF. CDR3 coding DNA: TGTGCCAGCAGCGGTGACGACCTCTATGGCTACACCTTC.

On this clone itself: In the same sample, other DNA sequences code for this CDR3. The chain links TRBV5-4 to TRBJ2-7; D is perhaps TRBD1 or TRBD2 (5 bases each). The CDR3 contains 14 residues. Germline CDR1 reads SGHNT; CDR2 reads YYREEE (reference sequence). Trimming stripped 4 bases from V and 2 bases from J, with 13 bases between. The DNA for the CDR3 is TGTGCCAGCAGCCCGGGACGCGGGCCCTACGAGCAGTACTTC. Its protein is CASSPGRGPYEQYF.

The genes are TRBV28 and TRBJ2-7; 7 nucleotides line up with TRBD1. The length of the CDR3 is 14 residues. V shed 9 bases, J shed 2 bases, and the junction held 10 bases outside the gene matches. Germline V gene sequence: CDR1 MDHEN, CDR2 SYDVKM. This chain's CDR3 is CASQQGQPTYEQYF. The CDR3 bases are TGTGCCAGTCAACAGGGACAGCCAACCTACGAGCAGTACTTC.

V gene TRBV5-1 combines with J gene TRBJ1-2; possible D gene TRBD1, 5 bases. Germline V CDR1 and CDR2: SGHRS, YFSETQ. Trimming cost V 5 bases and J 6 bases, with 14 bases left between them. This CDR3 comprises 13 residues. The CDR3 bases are TGCGCCAGCAGGGAGGGGTCCCCAAATGGCTACACCTTC. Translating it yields CASREGSPNGYTF.

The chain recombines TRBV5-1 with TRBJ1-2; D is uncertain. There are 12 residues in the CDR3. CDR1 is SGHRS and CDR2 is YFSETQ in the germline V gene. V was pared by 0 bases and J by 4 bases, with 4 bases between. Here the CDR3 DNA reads TGCGCCAGCAGCTTGGCCAGCTATGGCTACACCTTC. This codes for CASSLASYGYTF.

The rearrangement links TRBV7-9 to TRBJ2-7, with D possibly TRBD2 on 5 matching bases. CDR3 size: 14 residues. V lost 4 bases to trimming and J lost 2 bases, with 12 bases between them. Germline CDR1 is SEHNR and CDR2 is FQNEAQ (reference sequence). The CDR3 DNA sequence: TGTGCCAGCAGCTGGACTCACATAACCTACGAGCAGTACTTC. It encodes CASSWTHITYEQYF.

The CDR3 bases are TGTGCCTGGAGTCTCTTGGGGTCGACCTACGAGCAGTACTTC. It codes for CAWSLLGSTYEQYF. The rearrangement joins TRBV30 to TRBJ2-7; D ambiguous. The V end was cut by 2 bases, the J end by 2 bases, with 13 bases between. CDR3 length equals 14 residues. The germline V gene has CDR1 GTSNPN and CDR2 SVGIG (reference sequence).

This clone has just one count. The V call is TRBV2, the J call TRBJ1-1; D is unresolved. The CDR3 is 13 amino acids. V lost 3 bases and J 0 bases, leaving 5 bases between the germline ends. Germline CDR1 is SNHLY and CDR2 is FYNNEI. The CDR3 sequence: CASSDGLNTEAFF. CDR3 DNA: TGTGCCAGCAGTGATGGTCTGAACACTGAAGCTTTCTTT.

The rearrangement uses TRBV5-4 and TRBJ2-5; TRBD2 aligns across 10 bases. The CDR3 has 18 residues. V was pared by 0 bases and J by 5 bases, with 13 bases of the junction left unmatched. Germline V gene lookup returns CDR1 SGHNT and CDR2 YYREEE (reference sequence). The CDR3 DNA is TGTGCCAGCAGCTTGGCAGGTACAGCGGGAGGGCCGGAGGAGACCCAGTACTTC. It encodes CASSLAGTAGGPEETQYF.

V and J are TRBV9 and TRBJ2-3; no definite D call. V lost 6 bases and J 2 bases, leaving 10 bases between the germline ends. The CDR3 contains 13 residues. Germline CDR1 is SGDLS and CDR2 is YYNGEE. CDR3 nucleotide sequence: TGTGCCAGCATCCGGATAGACACAGATACGCAGTATTTT. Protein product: CASIRIDTDTQYF.

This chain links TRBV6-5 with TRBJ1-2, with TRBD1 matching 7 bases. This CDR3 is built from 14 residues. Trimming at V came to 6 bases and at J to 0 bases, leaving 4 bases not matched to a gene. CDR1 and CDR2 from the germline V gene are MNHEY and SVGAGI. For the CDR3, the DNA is TGTGCCAGCAGGCGGGACAGAACTAACTATGGCTACACCTTC. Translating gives CASRRDRTNYGYTF.

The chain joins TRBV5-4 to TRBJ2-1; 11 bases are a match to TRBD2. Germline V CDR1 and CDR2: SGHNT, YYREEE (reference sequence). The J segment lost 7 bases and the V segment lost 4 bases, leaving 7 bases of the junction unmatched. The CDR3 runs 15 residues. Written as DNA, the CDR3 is TGTGCCAGCAGCGAAACTAGCGGGAGTCGTAATGAGCAGTTCTTC. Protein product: CASSETSGSRNEQFF.

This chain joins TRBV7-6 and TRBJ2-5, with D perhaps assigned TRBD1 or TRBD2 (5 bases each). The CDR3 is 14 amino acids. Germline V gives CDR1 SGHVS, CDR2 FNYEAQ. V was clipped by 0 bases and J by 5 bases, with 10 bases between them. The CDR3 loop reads CASSLAQGGETQYF. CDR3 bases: TGTGCCAGCAGCTTAGCGCAGGGCGGGGAGACCCAGTACTTC. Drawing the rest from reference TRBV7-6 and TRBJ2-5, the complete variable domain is GAGVSQSPRYKVTKRGQDVALRCDPISGHVSLYWYRQALGQGPEFLTYFNYEAQQDKSGLPNDRFSAERPEGSISTLTIQRTEQRDSAMYRCASSLAQGGETQYFGPGTRLLVL.

The CDR3 protein is CASSSPGRGGYTF. The CDR3 DNA is TGTGCCAGCAGTTCACCAGGGCGCGGTGGCTACACCTTC. The chain links TRBV28 to TRBJ1-2; weak D call: TRBD1 (5 bases). The CDR3 contains 13 residues. CDR1 is MDHEN and CDR2 is SYDVKM in the germline V gene. Trimming left V 4 bases short and J 7 bases short, with 13 bases between.

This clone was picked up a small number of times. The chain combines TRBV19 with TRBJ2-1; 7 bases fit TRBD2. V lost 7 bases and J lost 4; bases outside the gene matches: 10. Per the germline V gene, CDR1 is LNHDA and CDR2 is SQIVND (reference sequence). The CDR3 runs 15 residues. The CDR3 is CASNTRTSGYNEQFF. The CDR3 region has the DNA TGTGCCAGTAACACAAGGACTAGTGGTTACAATGAGCAGTTCTTC.